The subject of this entry is one TCR beta chain. The target antigen is unknown. CDR1 and CDR2 from the germline V gene are MDHEN and SYDVKM. V shed 10 bases, J shed 1 base, and the junction held 6 bases outside the gene matches. There are 15 residues in the CDR3. The protocol was immunoSEQ multiplex PCR, while the TCRdb copy is restricted to in-frame clones and leaves out a portion. This sample carries roughly 25,000 clones, approximately 96% of them seen once, and the ten largest clones take roughly 2.5%. The sample is drawn from a study of monozygotic twins with cystic fibrosis. Notes on the study in general: Co-twins had the most similar V usage for 13 of 16 pairs, J for 8.

The V gene is TRBV28, the J gene TRBJ2-6, with 8 bases lining up with TRBD1. Material: blood. The receptor was isolated from a girl aged 2-10 years with cystic fibrosis. CDR3: CATSDRASGANVLTF. The DNA of the CDR3 is TGTGCCACTTCGGACAGGGCTTCTGGGGCCAACGTCCTGACTTTC.